The clone carrying this TCR beta chain was seen more than once but under ten times. These data originate in a study of blood T cell repertoires in COVID-19. Study-level information: T cells, B-cell-depleted T cells, or PBMCs supplied cDNA or gDNA.

As originally analysed: Reference gene primer amplification gave nucleated cell count estimates. TCRdb keeps only in-frame clones here, not all; method: immunoSEQ multiplex PCR. The DNA was the basis for D and trimming; V, J and clone size are from that table. The sample records some 220,000 clones, about 87% being singletons. The ends were cut back, 7 bases at V and 5 bases at J, with 11 bases in the middle. Germline assignment: CDR1 ENHRY and CDR2 SYGVKD. CDR3 length: 12 amino acids. Enrolled through a virtual design, the participants were between 18 and 89 years of age and came from about two dozen US areas. Cohorts were determined from participant-reported clinical history.

Sequencing was carried out using PBMCs or T cells enriched from blood (not recorded which). The chain carries TRBV10-3 and TRBJ1-1; weak D call: TRBD1 (5 bases). This receptor was taken from a woman younger than 45 who had recovered from COVID-19. Here the CDR3 DNA reads TGTGCCATCACTCCGGGGGGGACTGAAGCTTTCTTT. Protein sequence: CAITPGGTEAFF.